One and the same sample provided the 11 T cell receptor beta chains below, sequenced in a study of CD8 T cells in ankylosing spondylitis. TCRdb re-called the 5' RACE reads with MiXCR, one entry per CDR3 protein. The sample yields hundreds of thousands of distinct CDR3 sequences, over 9.5% seen once. What was sequenced was blood, either unsorted or a sorted T cell fraction (not recorded which). These receptors came from a male donor with ankylosing spondylitis or in good health (not recorded which).

V usage is TRBV7-8 and J usage is TRBJ2-5; D remains ambiguous. V lost 8 bases to trimming and J lost 7 bases, with 14 bases between them. There are 12 residues in the CDR3. Germline lookup yields CDR1 SGHVS and CDR2 FQNEAQ. The CDR3 bases are TGTGCCAGCGCTCACGCCTCAGGGACCCAGTACTTC. Its translation is CASAHASGTQYF.

The chain joins TRBV12-3 or TRBV12-4 to TRBJ2-2; D is undetermined. The CDR3 loop spans 14 amino acids. The V end lost 8 bases, the J end lost 1 base, and 11 bases lay between the germline ends. As DNA, the CDR3 is TGTGCCAGCGGCCAACGGAAGAACACCGGGGAGCTGTTTTTT. Translation gives CASGQRKNTGELFF.

Details on this clonotype: This may be a read error: a much more frequent sequence differs by one nucleotide. This sequence joins TRBV12-3 or TRBV12-4 and TRBJ1-2; the D is unclear. The CDR3 loop spans 14 amino acids. V lost 5 bases and J 7 bases, leaving 17 bases between the germline ends. The CDR3 here is CASSPGRSSGGYTF. DNA for the CDR3: TGTGCCAGCAGTCCCGGCAGGTCCTCGGGTGGCTACACCTTC.

This clonotype was observed a few times. This chain uses TRBV3-1 with TRBJ1-1; D possibly corresponds to TRBD1 (5 bases). Per the germline V gene, CDR1 is LGHDT and CDR2 is YNNKEL (reference sequence). This CDR3 is built from 12 residues. V was cut by 0 bases and J by 8 bases, with 7 bases left in between. The CDR3: CASSQERGEAFF. DNA for the CDR3: TGTGCCAGCAGCCAAGAACGGGGGGAAGCTTTCTTT.

This clonotype was seen at least ten times. V usage is TRBV29-1 and J usage is TRBJ2-1, with a possible D match to TRBD1 (6 bases). CDR3 length equals 11 residues. The germline V gene encodes CDR1 SQVTM and CDR2 ANQGSEA. V was trimmed by 7 bases and J by 12 bases, leaving 16 bases between them. CDR3 in amino acids: CSGRRGDSQFF. CDR3 nucleotide sequence: TGCAGCGGGCGCAGGGGAGATTCGCAGTTCTTC.

This clonotype has at least ten counts. This sequence joins TRBV7-8 and TRBJ2-2; D not certain. The CDR3 spans 14 residues. Germline CDR1 reads SGHVS; CDR2 reads FQNEAQ. V gave up 5 bases and J gave up 8 bases, with 15 bases separating them. The CDR3 nucleotides are TGTGCCAGCAGCGTCGGACGAAAGTCAGGGGAGCTGTTTTTT. It translates to CASSVGRKSGELFF.

This clonotype was found many times. The chain recombines TRBV13 with TRBJ2-3; possibly TRBD2 for D (5 bases). In germline, CDR1 is PRHDT, CDR2 FYEKMQ (reference sequence). There are 16 residues in the CDR3. Trimming left V 4 bases short and J 0 bases short, with 14 bases between. The CDR3 sequence is CASSSTERASTDTQYF. For the CDR3, the DNA is TGTGCCAGCAGCTCCACCGAGAGGGCGAGCACAGATACGCAGTATTTT.

The chain employs TRBV5-1 and TRBJ2-1; maybe TRBD2 (9 bases). V was cut by 2 bases and J by 8 bases, with 20 bases left in between. This CDR3 contains 16 residues. CDR1 is SGHRS, CDR2 YFSETQ, per germline. The CDR3 sequence is CASSFGQGGTSYEQFF. The DNA for the CDR3 is TGCGCCAGCAGCTTCGGACAGGGTGGGACTAGCTATGAGCAGTTCTTC. The whole variable domain, filled in from reference TRBV5-1 and TRBJ2-1, reads KAGVTQTPRYLIKTRGQQVTLSCSPISGHRSVSWYQQTPGQGLQFLFEYFSETQRNKGNFPGRFSGRQFSNSRSEMNVSTLELGDSALYLCASSFGQGGTSYEQFFGPGTRLTVL.

Ten or more counts support this clonotype. The chain combines TRBV5-1 with TRBJ1-4; no clear D gene. Germline V lookup: CDR1 SGHRS, CDR2 YFSETQ. V lost 0 bases and J 3 bases, leaving 9 bases between the germline ends. The CDR3 is 15 amino acids. Here the CDR3 reads CASSLDGQPNEKLFF. The CDR3, as DNA: TGCGCCAGCAGCTTGGATGGGCAACCTAATGAAAAACTGTTTTTT. Looking up the rest from reference TRBV5-1 and TRBJ1-4 gives the full variable domain: KAGVTQTPRYLIKTRGQQVTLSCSPISGHRSVSWYQQTPGQGLQFLFEYFSETQRNKGNFPGRFSGRQFSNSRSEMNVSTLELGDSALYLCASSLDGQPNEKLFFGSGTQLSVL.

This clonotype showed up many times. This chain joins TRBV5-5 and TRBJ2-2; 8 bases line up with TRBD2. The CDR3 spans 14 residues. V lost 4 bases to trimming and J lost 4 bases; unmatched junction nucleotides: 3. Germline loops: CDR1 SGHKS, CDR2 YYEKEE (reference sequence). Written as DNA, the CDR3 is TGTGCCAGCAGCACACTAGCGGCCACCGGGGAGCTGTTTTTT. This sequence encodes CASSTLAATGELFF.

This clonotype appeared many times. The chain links TRBV7-2 to TRBJ2-7; no clear D gene. This CDR3 region has 15 residues. Trimming left V 2 bases short and J 5 bases short, with 16 bases between. The germline V gene encodes CDR1 SGHTA and CDR2 FQGNSA. Written as DNA, the CDR3 is TGTGCCAGCAGCTTAATAGCACCTTCCCCCCACGAGCAGTACTTC. Translation gives CASSLIAPSPHEQYF. Full variable domain (missing parts from reference TRBV7-2 and TRBJ2-7): GAGVSQSPSNKVTEKGKDVELRCDPISGHTALYWYRQSLGQGLEFLIYFQGNSAPDKSGLPSDRFSAERTGGSVSTLTIQRTQQEDSAVYLCASSLIAPSPHEQYFGPGTRLTVT.